The TCR beta chain under discussion was sequenced for a study of beta chain features in type 1 diabetes. Across the study: Patients and healthy donors were similar in age, gender and cell yields.

General study results and limits: When Type 1 diabetes patients were examined, their TCRB CDR3s proved moderately but significantly shorter in all four CD4+ subsets.

Purity above 95% was achieved in all sorted populations. To note about this clone: What it recognizes is unknown.

cDNA synthesis used the whole RNA isolate, giving expressed TCRB sequences. Naive, central memory and regulatory T cell samples produced a mean of about 3.4 million reads. The table came from immunoSEQ multiplex PCR; TCRdb's copy has only in-frame clones and leaves some out. The sample has under 400,000 clones, 15% to 20% seen once; the top ten hold under 0.055%. The sequence was collected from a woman under 30 in good health. The material sequenced was naive CD4+ T cells from blood.

CDR3 sequence: CSVGGGTRDRGPSDTQYF. The CDR3 bases are TGCAGCGTTGGGGGGGGGACCCGGGACAGGGGGCCATCAGATACGCAGTATTTT. V is TRBV29-1 and J is TRBJ2-3; 12 bases map to TRBD1. CDR1 SQVTM and CDR2 ANQGSEA come from the germline V gene. CDR3 length: 18 residues. The ends lost 4 bases at V and 4 bases at J; junction bases unmatched: 15.